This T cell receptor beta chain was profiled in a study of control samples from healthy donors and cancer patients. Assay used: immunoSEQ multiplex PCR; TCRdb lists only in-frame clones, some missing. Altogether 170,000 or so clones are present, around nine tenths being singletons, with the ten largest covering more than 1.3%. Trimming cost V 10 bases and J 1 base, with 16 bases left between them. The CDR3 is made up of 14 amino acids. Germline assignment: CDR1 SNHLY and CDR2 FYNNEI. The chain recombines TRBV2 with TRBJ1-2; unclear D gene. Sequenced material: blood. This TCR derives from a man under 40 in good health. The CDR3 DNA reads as TGTGCCACCACCGAAGACCCCGTTAACTATGGCTACACCTTC. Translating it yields CATTEDPVNYGYTF.